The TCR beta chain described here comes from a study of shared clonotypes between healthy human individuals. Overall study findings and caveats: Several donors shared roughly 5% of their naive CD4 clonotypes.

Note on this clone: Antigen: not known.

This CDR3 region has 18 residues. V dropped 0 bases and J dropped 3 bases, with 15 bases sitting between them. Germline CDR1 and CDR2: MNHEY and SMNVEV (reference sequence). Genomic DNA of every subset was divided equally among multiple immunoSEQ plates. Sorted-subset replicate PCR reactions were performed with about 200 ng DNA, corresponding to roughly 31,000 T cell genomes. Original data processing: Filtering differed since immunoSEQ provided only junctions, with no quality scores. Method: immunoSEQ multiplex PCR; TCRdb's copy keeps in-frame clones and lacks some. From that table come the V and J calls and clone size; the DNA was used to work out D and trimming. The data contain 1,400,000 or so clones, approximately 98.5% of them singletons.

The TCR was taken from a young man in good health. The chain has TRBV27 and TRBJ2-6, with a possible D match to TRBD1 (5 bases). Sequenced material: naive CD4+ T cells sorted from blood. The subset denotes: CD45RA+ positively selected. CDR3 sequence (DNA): TGTGCCAGCAGTTTATCGACAGCCACCCGATTTGGGGCCAACGTCCTGACTTTC. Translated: CASSLSTATRFGANVLTF.